This record looks at one TCR beta chain sequence and its context. What it binds is unknown. This sample was taken from a study of high-grade serous ovarian cancer treatment subgroups. For the study at large: Samples averaged around 14,000 reads and several thousand unique TCR beta rearrangements.

The CDR3 consists of 13 residues. From germline, CDR1 is SQVTM and CDR2 ANQGSEA. V lost 6 bases to trimming and J lost 2 bases, with 13 bases between them. Study-wide points: The analyses considered CDR3 and ignored CDR1 and CDR2. Clonal relatedness tracked neoantigen level, and by trend copy number and mutation load. Spatial context was lost because tumors were sequenced in bulk.

Tumor tissue was taken before any definitive surgery or chemotherapy was given. Clones were sequenced by immunoSEQ multiplex PCR, and TCRdb holds only the in-frame ones, with some missing. The data contain approximately 1,800 clones, over 70% of them singletons. V is TRBV29-1 and J is TRBJ1-1; D is uncertain. The sequence came from a human donor with high-grade serous ovarian cancer. Sequenced material: tumor tissue. The CDR3 loop reads CSVPMPFNTEAFF. The CDR3 DNA reads TGCAGCGTACCAATGCCCTTTAACACTGAAGCTTTCTTT.